This is a list of T cell receptor beta chains from one sample in a study of prognosis after radiotherapy for stage I lung cancer. TCRdb used MiXCR to reprocess the multiplex PCR reads, holding one entry per CDR3 protein. The sample carries over 50,000 distinct CDR3 sequences, about 37% recorded once. The source was PBMCs, collected before or after stereotactic body radiation therapy (not recorded which). Receptors originate from a donor at least 50 years old with non-small cell lung cancer. Each CDR3 is given with its conserved first and last residue. D genes are given only for firm matches. Only part of the rows carry a size: once, few, many, or a class if the clone is expanded.

d_call | cdr3_length | j_call | clone_size | v_call | cdr3_nt | cdr3_aa
NA | 13 | TRBJ1-3 | few | TRBV5-6 | TGTGCCACCCAGCGGGGTTCTGGAAACACCATATATTTT | CATQRGSGNTIYF
NA | 18 | TRBJ2-1 | many | TRBV6-4 | TGTGCCAGCAGTTACTCGATAGGGACAACACTCCCACGGGATGAGCAGTTCTTC | CASSYSIGTTLPRDEQFF
TRBD1 | 14 | TRBJ2-7 | NA | TRBV14 | TGTGCCAGCAGCCTATGGACAGGGGCCTACGAGCAGTGCTTC | CASSLWTGAYEQCF
TRBD1 | 12 | TRBJ2-7 | NA | TRBV20-1 | TGCAGTGCTCGGGGACAGGGTTACGAGCAGTACTTC | CSARGQGYEQYF
NA | 15 | TRBJ2-7 | NA | TRBV20-1 | TGCAGTGCTAGCCGGCATCGTGGGAGGATTATCGAGCAGTACTTC | CSASRHRGRIIEQYF
TRBD2 | 15 | TRBJ2-7 | many | TRBV20-1 | TGCAGTGCTAGAGGGATGGGGCGGGGGACGGACGAGCAGTACTTC | CSARGMGRGTDEQYF
NA | 15 | TRBJ2-5 | many | TRBV6-2/TRBV6-3 | TGTGCCAGCAGTTTAAACCCGGCAGGGGAGGAGACCCAGTACTTC | CASSLNPAGEETQYF
NA | 14 | TRBJ1-2 | NA | TRBV5-1 | TGCGCCAGCAGCTTAATGTGCGTGGGGGGTGGCTACACCTTC | CASSLMCVGGGYTF
NA | 15 | TRBJ1-6 | many | TRBV4-2 | TGTGCCAGCAGCCAAACTAGCTCCTATAATTCACCCCTCCACTTT | CASSQTSSYNSPLHF
TRBD1 | 15 | TRBJ2-1 | many | TRBV18 | TGTGCCAGCTCACCGACAGGGGGCGAGTACAATGAGCAGTTCTTC | CASSPTGGEYNEQFF
TRBD2 | 11 | TRBJ2-1 | many | TRBV24-1 | TGTGCCTCGGGACTAGCGGGAGTCCAGTTCTTC | CASGLAGVQFF
TRBD1 | 16 | TRBJ2-7 | many | TRBV5-4 | TGTGCCAGCAGCTTGTTCCCCGGACAGGGGGGCTACGAGCAGTACTTC | CASSLFPGQGGYEQYF
NA | 14 | TRBJ2-3 | NA | TRBV11-3 | TGTGCCAGCAGCGTAGGGGGAACCGGAGATACGCAGTATTTT | CASSVGGTGDTQYF
NA | 15 | TRBJ1-4 | many | TRBV6-4 | TGTGCCAGCAGTGACTCGGTGGGGCGGAATGAAAAACTGTTTTTT | CASSDSVGRNEKLFF
NA | 14 | TRBJ2-2 | NA | TRBV6-4 | TGTGCCAGCAGTGTGGAATTAGGCACCGGGGAGCTGTTTTTT | CASSVELGTGELFF
NA | 11 | TRBJ2-3 | many | TRBV5-1 | TGCGCCAGCAGACGTACAGATACGCAGTATTTT | CASRRTDTQYF
NA | 14 | TRBJ2-2 | few | TRBV11-3 | TGTGCCAGCAGCTTTACAGGAAACACCGGGGAGCTGTTTTTT | CASSFTGNTGELFF
TRBD1 | 18 | TRBJ1-6 | many | TRBV5-6 | TGTGCCAGCAGCTCCCTGGGACAGTCGAGCTCCTATAATTCACCCCTCCACTTT | CASSSLGQSSSYNSPLHF
TRBD2 | 17 | TRBJ2-1 | many | TRBV7-8 | TGTGCCAGCAGCTTACGCCCCCCGGGACTAGCGGGAAGTGAGCAGTTCTTC | CASSLRPPGLAGSEQFF
NA | 13 | TRBJ2-7 | many | TRBV20-1 | TGCAGTGCTCTACATACAGCGACTTACGAGCAGTACTTC | CSALHTATYEQYF
NA | 14 | TRBJ2-7 | many | TRBV5-1 | TGCGCCAGCAGCTTGGACGGCAGCTCCTACGAGCAGTACTTC | CASSLDGSSYEQYF
NA | 16 | TRBJ1-3 | many | TRBV4-3 | TGCGCCAGCAGCCAAGAAGGGCGGGCCCCTGGAAACACCATATATTTT | CASSQEGRAPGNTIYF
NA | 17 | TRBJ2-2 | NA | TRBV10-3 | TGTGCCACCGGGATGGTTGGAGGAGGCTCCAACACCGTGGAGCTGTTTTTT | CATGMVGGGSNTVELFF
NA | 17 | TRBJ2-7 | NA | TRBV7-3 | TGTGCCAGATTCGACCATCTACTTTCCAGGGGATCCCACGAGCAGTACTTC | CARFDHLLSRGSHEQYF
NA | 15 | TRBJ2-7 | many | TRBV6-5 | TGTGCCAGCAGTTACTCCGTAGGGCAAACCTACGAGCAGTACTTC | CASSYSVGQTYEQYF
TRBD2 | 15 | TRBJ2-7 | NA | TRBV5-1 | TGCGCCAGCAGCCTAAGTCCAGCGGGAGGAGACGAGCAGTACTTC | CASSLSPAGGDEQYF
NA | 15 | TRBJ2-2 | many | TRBV12-3/TRBV12-4 | TGTGCCAGCAGTTTTTATGTAGGGAACACCGGGGAGCTGTTTTTT | CASSFYVGNTGELFF
NA | 8 | TRBJ2-1 | NA | TRBV11-2 | TGTGCCAGCAGCTTAGATCCATTC | CASSLDPF
NA | 15 | TRBJ1-4 | NA | TRBV4-1 | TGCGCCAGCAGCCAATATGCACAGGGTTGTGAAAAACTGTTTTTT | CASSQYAQGCEKLFF
TRBD1 | 16 | TRBJ1-3 | NA | TRBV7-9 | TGTGCCAGCAGCTTAGTTTCAGGGGGCGGTGGAAACACCATATATTTT | CASSLVSGGGGNTIYF
TRBD2 | 15 | TRBJ2-1 | many | TRBV7-3 | TGTGCCAGCAGCTACACTAGCGGGGGGGACAATGAGCAGTTCTTC | CASSYTSGGDNEQFF
NA | 15 | TRBJ2-2 | many | TRBV7-9 | TGTGCCAGCGGACCTATGGTGCGACTTACCGGGGAGCTGTTTTTT | CASGPMVRLTGELFF
TRBD1 | 15 | TRBJ1-1 | few | TRBV6-1 | TGTGCCAGCAGGAAACAGGGGCCTCGAGGGGCTGAAGCTTTCTTT | CASRKQGPRGAEAFF
NA | 15 | TRBJ2-3 | many | TRBV12-3/TRBV12-4 | TGTGCCAGCAGTTTGCGGGGCCCAGCTACAGATACGCAGTATTTT | CASSLRGPATDTQYF
TRBD1 | 14 | TRBJ1-1 | NA | TRBV3-1 | TGTGCCAGCAGACCGGGACAGGGGTATACTGAATCTTTCTTT | CASRPGQGYTESFF
NA | 12 | TRBJ2-1 | NA | TRBV6-2/TRBV6-3 | TGTGCCAGCATAAACAGTGTTAATGAGCAGTTCTTC | CASINSVNEQFF
NA | 15 | TRBJ2-5 | NA | TRBV7-2 | TGTGCCAGCAGCCGGGGCGGGCAGGGGTACGAGACCCAGTACTTC | CASSRGGQGYETQYF
NA | 12 | TRBJ1-2 | many | TRBV7-9 | TGTGCCAGCAGCTTCGGTTCAGAAGGCTACACCTTC | CASSFGSEGYTF
TRBD1 | 15 | TRBJ1-2 | many | TRBV20-1 | TGCAGTGCTAGATCCCCAGGGGGCGAAAACTATGGCTACACCTTC | CSARSPGGENYGYTF
NA | 14 | TRBJ2-5 | many | TRBV6-5 | TGTGCCAGCAGTTCCGGGGCCGCAGGAGAGACCCAGTACTTC | CASSSGAAGETQYF
NA | 14 | TRBJ2-5 | NA | TRBV18 | TGCGCCAGCTCACCAATGCGGAACCAAGAGACCCAGTACTTC | CASSPMRNQETQYF
TRBD1 | 14 | TRBJ1-1 | many | TRBV28 | TGTGCCAGCAGTCAACAGGGGGGGGCCTTGAAAGCTTTCTTT | CASSQQGGALKAFF
NA | 14 | TRBJ1-1 | NA | TRBV3-1 | TGTGTCAGCAGCCATGGGGGGGGTGCCACTGAAGCTTTCTTT | CVSSHGGGATEAFF
NA | 13 | TRBJ2-3 | NA | TRBV11-3 | TGTGCCAGCATCCCCACCATGAAAGATACGCAGTATTTC | CASIPTMKDTQYF
TRBD2 | 17 | TRBJ2-1 | many | TRBV20-1 | TGCAGTGCTAGAGATCGGAGGGGAGGGCCATGGTACAATGAGCAGTTCTTC | CSARDRRGGPWYNEQFF
TRBD2 | 13 | TRBJ2-1 | many | TRBV28 | TGTGCCAGCAGTCCGGGAGGGGTCAATGAGCAGTTCTTC | CASSPGGVNEQFF
TRBD1 | 14 | TRBJ2-5 | many | TRBV11-2 | TGTGCCAGCAGCGTACAGGGGGCTAAAGAGACCCAGTACTTC | CASSVQGAKETQYF
TRBD1 | 14 | TRBJ2-7 | many | TRBV5-1 | TGCGCCAGCAGCTTGGAAGGGGGCGCGCCCGAGCAGTACTTC | CASSLEGGAPEQYF
NA | 12 | TRBJ1-5 | medium-sized | TRBV28 | TGTGCCAGCAGCCGGGGCAATCAGCCCCAGCATTTT | CASSRGNQPQHF
NA | 16 | TRBJ1-3 | many | TRBV7-2 | TGTGCCAGCAGCTTAGGAGACGTACGCTCTGGAAACACCATATATTTT | CASSLGDVRSGNTIYF